Here is one T cell receptor (beta chain) with its context. Its antigen has not been determined. Base-call qualities are not available, and no considerably larger clone is one nucleotide away. This sample stems from a study of identical twins (dated by TCRdb to about 2016). General notes on the study: To test whether fetal clonotypes persist, this study deep-sequenced TCR alpha and beta repertoires from monozygotic twins, from unrelated adults of various ages, and from cord blood. To rule out contamination, replicate twin experiments were performed at different times with different library preparation protocols.

Including the terminal cysteine and phenylalanine, the CDR3 comprises 13 residues. CDR3 DNA is the only sequence kept; it has 39 bases, read in frame from the first base. The germline V gene (reference sequence) supplies CDR1 DFQATT and CDR2 SNEGSKA. V was cut back by 6 bases and J by 5 bases, leaving a gap of 13 bases between them. What the authors observed across the whole study: In beta out-of-frame sequences, excess twin sharing was weaker, because having fewer shared sequences lowered the signal-to-noise ratio. Because the same donors could not be followed over many years, conclusions were based on cross-sectional statistical analysis. Zero-insertion analyses could be partly confounded by invariant T cells such as MAIT and iNKT, though diverse VJ usage argued against such confounding for most clonotypes. Abundant cord blood beta clonotypes had fewer insertions, young adult naive repertoires showed a similar but weaker trend, and memory repertoires showed no such trend. Compared with coincidental sharing between unrelated individuals, an excess of low generation-probability sequences was observed among out-of-frame TCR alpha sequences shared between twins. In monozygotic twins, recombination models systematically underestimated out-of-frame TCR alpha sharing, but the models matched the sharing seen between unrelated individuals.

Library preparation was by 5' RACE. Sequencing took place on an Illumina HiSeq 2000. A universal primer binding site was added through template switching, and the final cDNA carried a unique molecular identifier so that TCR cDNA molecules could be counted accurately. Specific primers in the conserved constant-segment region were used to synthesize first-strand cDNA for the TCR alpha and beta chains. To control for contamination, every cDNA library was double barcoded, receiving both a SMART-Mk sample barcode and Illumina barcodes. Two successive PCR steps introduced TruSeq adapter sequences along with Illumina sample barcodes. The TCR alpha and beta cDNA libraries were sequenced on the Illumina HiSeq platform using custom primers. For the original study's pipeline: MiGEC was used to process raw reads and extract unique molecular identifiers, and MiXCR was used to find CDR3 positions. Recombination models were inferred per individual with the repgenHMM and IGoR tools using an EM algorithm. Shared clonotype analysis was performed with the tcR package in R, normalizing sharing by the product of cloneset sizes. To study raw recombination free of thymic and clonal selection effects, out-of-frame nonproductive sequences were analyzed. Starting from the raw public reads, TCRdb applied fastp trimming at Q25, assembled clones with MiXCR and retained in-frame beta chains. Rows matching on CDR3 protein sequence are summarized as one entry with the most common DNA and genes. The V and J calls were determined by TCRdb, not by the authors. The sample table contains about 720,000 distinct CDR3 sequences; only one count was recorded for 15% to 20% of them. The top ten clones comprise over 10% of the sample.

Every donor in the study was a healthy Caucasian. Three pairs of female monozygotic twins, all aged roughly 18 to 29 years, were included in the twin cohort. Peripheral blood mononuclear cells were used as the source from which RNA for TCR libraries was isolated. The same data also went into a second study, on T cells expressing NK-cell markers. That second report states: TCR beta-chain repertoires were profiled in sorted CD3+CD56+NKG2C+, CD3+CD56+NKG2C- and CD3+CD56-NKG2C+ T-cell subsets from several donors. Of the eight sequenced donors, seven were found to be HCMV-seropositive and one was found to be HCMV-seronegative. In several experiments an anti-gammadeltaTCR antibody was added to restrict sorting to alphabetaTCR-expressing T cells. In six donors, the dominant CD3+CD56+NKG2C+ clonotypes were among the top 10 CD8+ clonotypes and accounted for about 1.0-7.0% of CD8+ T cells. Those dominant clonotypes were again the most abundant among CD3+CD56-NKG2C+ cells in a few donors, at about 28.3-60.1%. It remained unclear whether the expanded NKG2C-expressing T cell clones were specific for HCMV antigens. The eight sequenced donors were randomly selected healthy volunteers, three men and five women. HCMV-specific IgG was detected in serum with a commercial ELISA kit to determine HCMV serostatus. For roughly six donors, bulk peripheral blood T-cell repertoires were also sequenced from unsorted PBMC. Reads were demultiplexed and grouped by UMI with MIGEC, and clonotypes were assembled and quantified with MiTCR. To exclude erroneous sequences, only TCR cDNA sequences supported by at least two reads were retained. Downstream repertoire analysis used the tcR package, and clonotypes were matched across fractions by CDR3 nucleotide sequence plus V segment. Antigen specificity was annotated against VDJdb with VDJmatch, allowing one amino acid substitution in CDR3.

Material for sequencing was PBMCs. The V and J segments used are TRBV20-1 and TRBJ1-4; the D gene assignment is ambiguous. The clonotype comes from a woman younger than 35 in good health. This receptor has the CDR3 CSATDGVNEKLFF. The DNA is TGCAGTGCCACGGACGGGGTGAATGAAAAACTGTTTTTT.